This TCR beta chain was identified in a study of OX40 agonist ivuxolimab in advanced cancers. Trimming shortened V by 2 bases and J by 5 bases, and 11 bases separated the two germline ends. The CDR3 runs 14 residues. The germline V gene has CDR1 SGHTA and CDR2 FQGNSA. This clone was counted once. Its antigen is undetermined. Study-level results: Researchers report that CD8+ T cells had, on average, more expanded clones than CD4+.

Repertoires were generated with immunoSEQ multiplex PCR, while TCRdb's copy carries only in-frame clones and drops some. This sample has more than 35,000 clones, with 65% to 80% found just once. The clonotype comes from an adult with an advanced solid tumor such as melanoma, head and neck, liver or kidney cancer. The sequencing here drew on CD4+ or CD8+ T cells sorted from blood, taken in a trial of the OX40 agonist ivuxolimab. The V gene is TRBV7-2, the J gene TRBJ2-3; possible D gene TRBD2, 6 bases. In nucleotides, the CDR3 is TGTGCCAGCAGCTTAAAGGAGGGAGGAGATACGCAGTATTTT. This gives the protein CASSLKEGGDTQYF.